Following are 12 T cell receptor beta chains from one sample sequenced in a study of molecular identifiers for immune sequencing clone quantification. TCRdb passed the PCR reads through MiXCR, listing each CDR3 protein once. In the table there are 80,000 to 130,000 distinct CDR3 sequences, around 33% of which are singletons. The sample comprised naive CD8+ T cells from blood, with Jurkat cell RNA spiked in. Noted subset: FACS-sorted CD8+CD4-CCR7+CD45RA+ naive T cells. Receptors were obtained from a human donor in good health. Some libraries in this study had Jurkat cell RNA spiked in.

This clonotype occurred a few times. This chain joins TRBV12-3 or TRBV12-4 and TRBJ2-2; maybe TRBD1 (5 bases). Trimming stripped 5 bases from V and 4 bases from J, with 8 bases between. The CDR3 loop spans 13 amino acids. The CDR3 DNA reads TGTGCCAGCAGTGACAGCTCCACCGGGGAGCTGTTTTTT. Its translation: CASSDSSTGELFF.

This clonotype has ten or more counts. The chain couples TRBV10-3 to TRBJ2-1, with D perhaps matching TRBD1 or TRBD2 (5 bases each). The V end lost 10 bases, the J end lost 0 bases, and 16 bases lay between the germline ends. The CDR3 contains 15 residues. Germline V gene sequence: CDR1 ENHRY, CDR2 SYGVKD. CDR3 sequence (DNA): TGTGCCACCCTGGCCGGGACCTACTCCTACAATGAGCAGTTCTTC. Protein sequence: CATLAGTYSYNEQFF.

This clonotype was observed many times. This chain connects TRBV12-3 or TRBV12-4 to TRBJ1-5, with TRBD1 identical over 10 bases. V dropped 6 bases and J dropped 8; count of bases not matched to a gene: 7. CDR3 length: 14 residues. CDR3 coding DNA: TGTGCCAGCAGCCCTATGGACAGGGGGGAGCCCCAGCATTTT. Protein sequence: CASSPMDRGEPQHF.

A remark on this clonotype: Compared with germline, one end of the junction differs, possibly owing to a read error. The chain couples TRBV29-1 to TRBJ2-2, with D maybe TRBD2 (5 bases). From germline, CDR1 is SQVTM and CDR2 ANQGSEA. This CDR3 contains 14 residues. As DNA, the CDR3 is TGCAGCGTTGAGCCTAGCTTGAACACCGGGGAGCCGTTTTTT. Translated, it gives CSVEPSLNTGEPFF.

A few counts support this clonotype. V and J are TRBV20-1 and TRBJ2-7; possible D gene TRBD1, 5 bases. The CDR3 has 13 amino acids. V dropped 6 bases and J dropped 5 bases, with 17 bases sitting between them. Germline V gene data show CDR1 as DFQATT and CDR2 as SNEGSKA (reference sequence). CDR3 in DNA: TGCAGTGCCCCGCCCAGGGCCTGGGACGAGCAGTACTTC. It is translated as CSAPPRAWDEQYF.

The chain carries TRBV28 and TRBJ2-3, with D hard to call. The V gene lost 3 bases and the J gene lost 2 bases, with 9 bases spanning the gap. In germline, CDR1 is MDHEN, CDR2 SYDVKM. The CDR3 spans 14 residues. The CDR3 DNA reads as TGTGCCAGCAGTTTTGGGATTCCCACAGATACGCAGTATTTT. Protein sequence: CASSFGIPTDTQYF.

This clonotype occurred a few times. The CDR3 DNA reads TGTGCCAGCAGTTCGACCGACAGGGGCAGTGAAAAACTGTTTTTT. Amino acid sequence: CASSSTDRGSEKLFF. The chain recombines TRBV27 with TRBJ1-4; 8 bases match TRBD1. This CDR3 is built from 15 residues. V lost 4 bases to trimming and J lost 7 bases; unmatched junction nucleotides: 8. Looked up from germline, CDR1 is MNHEY and CDR2 is SMNVEV (reference sequence).

For this clonotype: This may stem from a read error, because a much larger clone lies one nucleotide away. The chain joins TRBV7-8 to TRBJ2-5; 8 nucleotides line up with TRBD1. The CDR3 has 16 amino acids. Germline CDR1 reads SGHVS; CDR2 reads FQNEAQ. For the CDR3, the DNA is TGTACCAGCAGCTTAGAGGCAGGGGGCCGAGGAGAGACCCAGTACTTC. This codes for CTSSLEAGGRGETQYF.

In its sample, this clonotype was seen many times. The V gene is TRBV5-1, the J gene TRBJ2-7; 10 nucleotides line up with TRBD1. The CDR3 is 14 amino acids. V lost 4 bases to trimming and J lost 6 bases; unmatched junction nucleotides: 7. Germline values: CDR1 SGHRS, CDR2 YFSETQ. Here the CDR3 DNA reads TGCGCCAGCAGCCGGGACAGGGGACCTTTCGAGCAGTACTTC. Its translation: CASSRDRGPFEQYF.

Comment on this clonotype: One junction end disagrees with the germline gene, perhaps due to a read error. This chain connects TRBV7-8 to TRBJ2-1; TRBD2 agrees at 9 bases. Germline loops: CDR1 SGHVS, CDR2 FQNEAQ. The CDR3 runs to 15 residues. This CDR3 reads CASSLVAGVHNAQFF. The CDR3 region has the DNA TGTGCCAGCAGCTTAGTAGCGGGGGTCCACAATGCGCAGTTCTTC.

The CDR3 sequence is CASSQAPSGLNTGELFF. The CDR3 DNA sequence: TGCGCCAGCAGCCAAGCGCCTAGCGGCCTGAACACCGGGGAGCTGTTTTTT. The chain carries TRBV4-3 and TRBJ2-2; 7 bases align to TRBD2. The CDR3 runs 17 residues. V was pared by 1 base and J by 1 base, with 6 bases of the junction left unmatched. CDR1 is LGHNA and CDR2 is YSLEER in the germline V gene.

This clonotype was seen ten or more times. The chain recombines TRBV6-5 with TRBJ2-2, with 10 bases matching TRBD2. In germline, CDR1 is MNHEY, CDR2 SVGAGI. This CDR3 contains 15 residues. Trimming at V came to 7 bases and at J to 6 bases, leaving 8 bases not matched to a gene. This chain's CDR3 is CASTHFSGRSGELFF. DNA of the CDR3: TGTGCCAGCACCCATTTTAGCGGGAGGTCCGGGGAGCTGTTTTTT.